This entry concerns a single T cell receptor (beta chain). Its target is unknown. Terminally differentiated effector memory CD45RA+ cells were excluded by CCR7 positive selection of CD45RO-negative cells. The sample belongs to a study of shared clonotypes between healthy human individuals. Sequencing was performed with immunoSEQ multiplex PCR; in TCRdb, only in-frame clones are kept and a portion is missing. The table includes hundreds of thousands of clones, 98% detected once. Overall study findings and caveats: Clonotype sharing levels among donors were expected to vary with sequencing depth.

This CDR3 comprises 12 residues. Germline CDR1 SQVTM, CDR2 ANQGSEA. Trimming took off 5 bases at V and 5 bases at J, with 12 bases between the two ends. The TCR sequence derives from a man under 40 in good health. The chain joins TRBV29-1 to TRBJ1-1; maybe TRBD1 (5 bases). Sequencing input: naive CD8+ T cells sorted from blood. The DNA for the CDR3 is TGCAGCGTTCGCCAGGGAGGGACTGAAGCTTTCTTT. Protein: CSVRQGGTEAFF. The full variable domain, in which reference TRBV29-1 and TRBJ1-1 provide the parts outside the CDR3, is SAVISQKPSRDICQRGTSLTIQCQVDSQVTMMFWYRQQPGQSLTLIATANQGSEATYESGFVIDKFPISRPNLTFSTLTVSNMSPEDSSIYLCSVRQGGTEAFFGQGTRLTVV.